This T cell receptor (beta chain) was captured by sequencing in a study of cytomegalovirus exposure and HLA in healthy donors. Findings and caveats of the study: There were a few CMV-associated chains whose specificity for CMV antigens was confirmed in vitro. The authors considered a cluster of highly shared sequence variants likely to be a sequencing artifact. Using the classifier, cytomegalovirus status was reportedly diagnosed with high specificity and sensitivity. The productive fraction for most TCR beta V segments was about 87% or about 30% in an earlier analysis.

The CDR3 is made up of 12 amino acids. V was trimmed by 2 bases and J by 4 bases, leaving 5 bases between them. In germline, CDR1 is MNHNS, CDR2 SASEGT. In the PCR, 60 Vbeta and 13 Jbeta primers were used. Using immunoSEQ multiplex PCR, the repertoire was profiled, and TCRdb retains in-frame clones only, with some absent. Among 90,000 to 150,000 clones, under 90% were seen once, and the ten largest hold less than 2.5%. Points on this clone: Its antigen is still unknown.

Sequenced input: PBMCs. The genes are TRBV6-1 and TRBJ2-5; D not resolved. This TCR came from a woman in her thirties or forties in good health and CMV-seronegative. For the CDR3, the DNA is TGTGCCAGCAGTGAACAGTTAGAGACCCAGTACTTC. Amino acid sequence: CASSEQLETQYF.